Given below is one TCR beta chain in context. This record comes from a study of blood T cell repertoires in COVID-19. Study-wide context: The study drew acute and convalescent COVID-19 samples from the United States, Italy and Spain. PBMCs, B-cell-depleted T cells, or T cells provided the cDNA or gDNA that made up the material.

As originally analysed: From reference gene primer amplification, estimates of nucleated cell counts were derived. TCRdb keeps only in-frame clones here, not all; method: immunoSEQ multiplex PCR. V and J calls and clone size are given by that table; D and trimming were obtained from the DNA. Of about 110,000 clones detected, 65% to 80% appear once; the ten largest clones hold about 1.8%. Trimming took off 6 bases at V and 4 bases at J, with 8 bases between the two ends. From germline, CDR1 is MNHNY and CDR2 SVGAGI (reference sequence). This CDR3 region has 12 residues. The receptor was isolated from a woman aged 40 to 50 with acute or convalescent COVID-19. The chain employs TRBV6-6 and TRBJ2-3; D call uncertain. The specimen was peripheral blood. The CDR3, as DNA: TGTGCCAGCAGCACGACTGCAGATACGCAGTATTTT. It specifies CASSTTADTQYF.